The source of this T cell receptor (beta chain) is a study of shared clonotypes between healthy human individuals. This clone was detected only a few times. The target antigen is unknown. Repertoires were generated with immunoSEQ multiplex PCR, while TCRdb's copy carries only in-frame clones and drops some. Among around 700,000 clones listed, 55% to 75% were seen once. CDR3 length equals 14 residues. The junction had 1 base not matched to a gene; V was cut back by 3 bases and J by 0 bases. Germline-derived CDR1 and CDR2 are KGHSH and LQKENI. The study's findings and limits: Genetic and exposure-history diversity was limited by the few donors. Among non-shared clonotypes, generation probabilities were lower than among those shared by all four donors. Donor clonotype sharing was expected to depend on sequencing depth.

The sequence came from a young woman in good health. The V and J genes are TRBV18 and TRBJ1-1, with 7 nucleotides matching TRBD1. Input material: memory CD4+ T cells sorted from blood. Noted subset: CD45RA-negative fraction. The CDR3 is CASSPGQVNTEAFF. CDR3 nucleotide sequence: TGTGCCAGCTCACCCGGACAGGTGAACACTGAAGCTTTCTTT.